These 9 T cell receptor beta chains originate from one sample sequenced in a study of blood T cell repertoires in COVID-19. Produced via immunoSEQ multiplex PCR; TCRdb's table is partial and in-frame only. This sample has over 200,000 clones, with roughly 92% found just once. The sequencing sample was made of peripheral blood. The receptor source for this set is a man aged 55 to 70 with COVID-19, enrolled during active disease.

The V and J genes are TRBV30 and TRBJ1-5, with D unclear. V lost 2 bases, J lost 8 bases, and 10 bases lay in between. From germline, CDR1 is GTSNPN and CDR2 SVGIG (reference sequence). The CDR3 is 12 residues long. This CDR3 is CAWSSGSKPQHF. The CDR3 coding sequence is TGTGCCTGGAGTTCAGGCTCGAAGCCCCAGCATTTT.

The chain links TRBV4-3 to TRBJ2-7; no reliable D call. The V gene's germline CDR1 is LGHNA and CDR2 YSLEER. V lost 4 bases and J 0 bases, leaving 7 bases between the germline ends. There are 13 residues in the CDR3. The CDR3 protein is CASSPEYSYEQYF. The CDR3 region has the DNA TGCGCCAGCAGCCCAGAATACTCCTACGAGCAGTACTTC.

The rearrangement links TRBV6-2 or TRBV6-3 to TRBJ2-1; TRBD1 aligns across 7 bases. Germline CDR1 reads MNHEY; CDR2 reads SVGEGT. V shed 0 bases and J 6 bases; nucleotides not matched to a gene: 14. This CDR3 comprises 18 residues. The CDR3 spells CASSYSKDDREWTNEQFF. The DNA for the CDR3 is TGTGCCAGCAGTTACTCTAAAGACGACAGGGAGTGGACCAATGAGCAGTTCTTC.

V usage is TRBV19 and J usage is TRBJ2-7, with TRBD2 as a possible D gene (7 bases). Germline values: CDR1 LNHDA, CDR2 SQIVND (reference sequence). V was cut by 7 bases and J by 3 bases, with 13 bases left in between. The CDR3 has 13 amino acids. CDR3 region: CASKVGGGYEQYF. In nucleotides, the CDR3 is TGTGCCAGTAAAGTGGGAGGGGGCTACGAGCAGTACTTC. Full variable domain (outside the CDR3, taken from reference TRBV19 and TRBJ2-7): DGGITQSPKYLFRKEGQNVTLSCEQNLNHDAMYWYRQDPGQGLRLIYYSQIVNDFQKGDIAEGYSVSREKKESFPLTVTSAQKNPTAFYLCASKVGGGYEQYFGPGTRLTVT.

The J gene is TRBJ1-5, the V gene TRBV21-1; TRBD1 is taken as the D call from the table, unchecked against the DNA. TRBV21-1 is a pseudogene. The CDR3 extends over 15 amino acids. CDR3 amino acids: CASSKSTGENFPQHF. The CDR3 DNA is TGTGCCAGCAGTAAGTCGACAGGGGAAAATTTTCCCCAGCATTTT.

This sequence joins TRBV7-3 and TRBJ1-2; possible D gene TRBD1, 6 bases. The V and J ends lost 11 bases and 4 bases respectively, with 26 bases between them. CDR1 is SGHTA and CDR2 is FQGTGA in the germline V gene. The CDR3 consists of 16 residues. In nucleotides, the CDR3 is TGTGCCCCTCGACCGGGAGGGATGGCAGGGGTCTATGGCTACACCTTC. Its protein product is CAPRPGGMAGVYGYTF.

This chain links TRBV14 with TRBJ2-3; 9 bases match TRBD2. The CDR3 totals 16 residues. Germline trimming cut 5 bases from V and 12 bases from J; bases unmatched to any gene: 18. The germline V gene has CDR1 SGHDN and CDR2 FVKESK. The CDR3 region is CASSSLSPAGGPVQYF. The CDR3 nucleotides read TGTGCCAGCAGCTCACTATCCCCAGCGGGAGGCCCTGTCCAGTATTTT.

The CDR3 DNA reads TGCGCCAGCAGCTTGCGACAGGGGTACGAGCAGTACTTC. This encodes CASSLRQGYEQYF. The chain has TRBV5-1 and TRBJ2-7, with 8 bases lining up with TRBD1. The germline V gene has CDR1 SGHRS and CDR2 YFSETQ. The V and J ends lost 1 base and 4 bases, in that order; junction bases with no gene match: 1. CDR3 length: 13 residues.

The chain is built from TRBV11-2 and TRBJ1-6; D unclear. CDR1 is SGHAT and CDR2 is FQNNGV in the germline V gene. The V and J ends lost 6 bases and 12 bases respectively, with 12 bases between them. This CDR3 contains 12 residues. Written as DNA, the CDR3 is TGTGCCAGCAGGGCAGAACAATTACCCCTCCACTTT. Translating it yields CASRAEQLPLHF. The full variable domain, with the rest looked up from reference TRBV11-2 and TRBJ1-6, is EAGVAQSPRYKIIEKRQSVAFWCNPISGHATLYWYQQILGQGPKLLIQFQNNGVVDDSQLPKDRFSAERLKGVDSTLKIQPAKLEDSAVYLCASRAEQLPLHFGNGTRLTVT.